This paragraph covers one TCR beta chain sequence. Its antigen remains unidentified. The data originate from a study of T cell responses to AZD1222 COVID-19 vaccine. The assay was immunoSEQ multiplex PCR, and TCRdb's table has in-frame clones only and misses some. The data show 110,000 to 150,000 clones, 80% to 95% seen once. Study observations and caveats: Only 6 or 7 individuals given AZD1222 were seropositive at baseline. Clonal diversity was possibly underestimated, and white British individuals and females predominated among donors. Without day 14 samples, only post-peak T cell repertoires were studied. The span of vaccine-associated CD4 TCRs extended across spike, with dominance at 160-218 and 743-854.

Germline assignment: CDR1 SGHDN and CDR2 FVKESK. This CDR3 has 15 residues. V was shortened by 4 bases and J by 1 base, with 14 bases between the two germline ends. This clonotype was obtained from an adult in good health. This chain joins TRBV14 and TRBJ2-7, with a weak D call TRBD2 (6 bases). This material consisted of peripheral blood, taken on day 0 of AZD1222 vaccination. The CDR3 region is CASSRSGGGSYEQYF. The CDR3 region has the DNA TGTGCCAGCAGCCGTAGCGGCGGAGGTTCCTACGAGCAGTACTTC.